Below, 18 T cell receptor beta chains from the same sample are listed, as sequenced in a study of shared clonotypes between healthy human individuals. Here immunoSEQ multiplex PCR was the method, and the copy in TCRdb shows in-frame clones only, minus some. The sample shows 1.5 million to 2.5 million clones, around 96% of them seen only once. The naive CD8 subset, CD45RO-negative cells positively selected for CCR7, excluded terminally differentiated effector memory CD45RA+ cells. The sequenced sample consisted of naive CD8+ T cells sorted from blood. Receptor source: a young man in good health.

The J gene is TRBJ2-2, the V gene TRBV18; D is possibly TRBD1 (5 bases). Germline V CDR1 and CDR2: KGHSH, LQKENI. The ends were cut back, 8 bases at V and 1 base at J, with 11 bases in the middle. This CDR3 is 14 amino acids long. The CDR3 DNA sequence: TGTGCCAGCCCCAGGGAAGGGAACACCGGGGAGCTGTTTTTT. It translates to CASPREGNTGELFF.

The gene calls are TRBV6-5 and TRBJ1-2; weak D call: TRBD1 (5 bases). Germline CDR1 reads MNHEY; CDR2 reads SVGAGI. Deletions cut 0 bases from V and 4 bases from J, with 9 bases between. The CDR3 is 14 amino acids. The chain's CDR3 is CASSYSRDLYGYTF. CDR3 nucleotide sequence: TGTGCCAGCAGTTACTCCAGGGACCTCTATGGCTACACCTTC.

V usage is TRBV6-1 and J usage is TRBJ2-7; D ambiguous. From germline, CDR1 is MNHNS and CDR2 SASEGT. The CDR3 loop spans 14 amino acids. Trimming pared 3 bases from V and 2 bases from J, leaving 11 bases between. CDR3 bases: TGTGCCAGCAGTGAGTGGGCTTTTACCTACGAGCAGTACTTC. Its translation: CASSEWAFTYEQYF.

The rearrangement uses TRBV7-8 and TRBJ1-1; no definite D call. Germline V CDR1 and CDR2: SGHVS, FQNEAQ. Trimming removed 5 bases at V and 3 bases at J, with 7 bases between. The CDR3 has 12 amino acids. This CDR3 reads CASSEAYTEAFF. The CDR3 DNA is TGTGCCAGCAGCGAAGCTTACACTGAAGCTTTCTTT.

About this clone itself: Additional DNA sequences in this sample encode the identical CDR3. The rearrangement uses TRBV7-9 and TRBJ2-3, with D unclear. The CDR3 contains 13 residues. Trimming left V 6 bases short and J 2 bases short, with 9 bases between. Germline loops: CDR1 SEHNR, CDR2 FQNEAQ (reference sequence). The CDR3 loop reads CASSSTSTDTQYF. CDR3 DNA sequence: TGTGCCAGCAGTTCTACATCCACAGATACGCAGTATTTT.

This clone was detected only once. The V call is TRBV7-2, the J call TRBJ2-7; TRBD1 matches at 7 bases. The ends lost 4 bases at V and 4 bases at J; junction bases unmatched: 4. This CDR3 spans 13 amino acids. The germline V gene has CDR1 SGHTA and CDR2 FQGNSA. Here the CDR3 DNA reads TGTGCCAGCAGCTCCTACAGGGGATACGAGCAGTACTTC. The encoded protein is CASSSYRGYEQYF.

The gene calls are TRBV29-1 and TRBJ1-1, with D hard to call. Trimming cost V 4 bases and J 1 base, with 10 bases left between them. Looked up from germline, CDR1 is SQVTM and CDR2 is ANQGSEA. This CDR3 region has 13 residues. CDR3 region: CSVGRDSNTEAFF. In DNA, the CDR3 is TGCAGCGTTGGGAGGGATTCGAACACTGAAGCTTTCTTT.

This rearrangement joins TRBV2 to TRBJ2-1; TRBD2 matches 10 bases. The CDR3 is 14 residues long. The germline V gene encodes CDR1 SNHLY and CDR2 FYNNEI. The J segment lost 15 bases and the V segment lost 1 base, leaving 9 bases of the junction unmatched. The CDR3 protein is CASSEEGSSGGRFF. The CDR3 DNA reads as TGTGCCAGCAGTGAAGAAGGGTCTAGCGGGGGCCGGTTCTTC. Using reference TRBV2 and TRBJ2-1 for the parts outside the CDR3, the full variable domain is EPEVTQTPSHQVTQMGQEVILRCVPISNHLYFYWYRQILGQKVEFLVSFYNNEISEKSEIFDDQFSVERPDGSNFTLKIRSTKLEDSAMYFCASSEEGSSGGRFFGPGTRLTVL.

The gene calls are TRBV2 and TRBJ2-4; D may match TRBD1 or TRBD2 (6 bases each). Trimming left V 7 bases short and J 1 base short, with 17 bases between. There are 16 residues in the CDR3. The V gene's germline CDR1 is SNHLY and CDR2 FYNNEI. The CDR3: CASIDRGRAAKNIQYF. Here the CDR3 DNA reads TGTGCCAGCATCGATCGGGGGCGGGCGGCCAAAAACATTCAGTACTTC.

The CDR3, as DNA: TGTGCCAGCAGTGAACCGGGACTAGCCGGTCTCGAGACCCAGTACTTC. It codes for CASSEPGLAGLETQYF. The V gene is TRBV25-1, the J gene TRBJ2-5, with 9 bases that match TRBD2. This CDR3 is 16 amino acids long. Germline CDR1 is MGHDK and CDR2 is SYGVNS. V was pared by 2 bases and J by 5 bases, with 9 bases of the junction left unmatched.

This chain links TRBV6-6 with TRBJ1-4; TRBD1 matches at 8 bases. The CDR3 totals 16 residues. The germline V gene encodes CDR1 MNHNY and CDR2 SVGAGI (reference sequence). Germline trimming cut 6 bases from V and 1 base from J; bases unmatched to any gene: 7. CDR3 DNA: TGTGCCAGCAGCTCGGACAGGGAGGGAACTAATGAAAAACTGTTTTTT. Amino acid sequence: CASSSDREGTNEKLFF.

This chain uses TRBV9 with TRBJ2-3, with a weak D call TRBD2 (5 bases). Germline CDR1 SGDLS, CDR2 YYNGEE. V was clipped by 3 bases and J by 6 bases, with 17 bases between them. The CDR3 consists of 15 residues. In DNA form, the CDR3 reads TGTGCCAGCAGCGACCGCGACGGGGTCAGGGATACGCAGTATTTT. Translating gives CASSDRDGVRDTQYF.

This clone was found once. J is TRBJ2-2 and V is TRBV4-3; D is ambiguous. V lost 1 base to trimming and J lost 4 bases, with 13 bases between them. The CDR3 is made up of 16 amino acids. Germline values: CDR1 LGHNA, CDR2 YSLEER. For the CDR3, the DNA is TGCGCCAGCAGCCAAGTGGTAGGACGAGCCACCGGGGAGCTGTTTTTT. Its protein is CASSQVVGRATGELFF.

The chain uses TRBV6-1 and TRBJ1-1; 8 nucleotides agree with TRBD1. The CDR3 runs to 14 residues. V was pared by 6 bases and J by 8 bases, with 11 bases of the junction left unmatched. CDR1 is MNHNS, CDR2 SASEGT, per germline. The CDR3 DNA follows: TGTGCCAGCAGGCTAGGACAGGGAGTAGAGGAAGCTTTCTTT. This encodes CASRLGQGVEEAFF.

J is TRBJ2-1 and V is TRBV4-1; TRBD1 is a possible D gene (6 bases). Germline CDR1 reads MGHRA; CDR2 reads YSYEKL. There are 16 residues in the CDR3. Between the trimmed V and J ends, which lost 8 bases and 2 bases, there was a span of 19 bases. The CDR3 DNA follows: TGCGCCAGCGGACCAACCGGGACAAAGCCCTACAATGAGCAGTTCTTC. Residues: CASGPTGTKPYNEQFF.

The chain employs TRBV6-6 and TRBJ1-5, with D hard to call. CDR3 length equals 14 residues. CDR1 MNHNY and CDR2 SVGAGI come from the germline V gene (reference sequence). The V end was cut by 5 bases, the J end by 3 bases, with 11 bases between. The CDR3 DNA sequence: TGTGCCAGCAGTCGACGAGGGAACAATCAGCCCCAGCATTTT. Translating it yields CASSRRGNNQPQHF.

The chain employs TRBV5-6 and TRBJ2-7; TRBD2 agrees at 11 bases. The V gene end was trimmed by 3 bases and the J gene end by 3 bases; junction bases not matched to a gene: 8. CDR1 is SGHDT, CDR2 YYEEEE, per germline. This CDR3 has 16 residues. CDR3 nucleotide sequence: TGTGCCAGCAGCTCCACACCGGGACTAGCGGTCTACGAGCAGTACTTC. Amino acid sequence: CASSSTPGLAVYEQYF.

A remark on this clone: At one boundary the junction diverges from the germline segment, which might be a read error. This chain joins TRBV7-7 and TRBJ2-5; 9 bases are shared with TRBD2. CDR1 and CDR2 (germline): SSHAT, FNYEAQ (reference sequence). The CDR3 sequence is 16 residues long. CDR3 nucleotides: TGTGCTAGCAGCTTATCCGCGGGGGGGCAGGCAGAGACCCAGTACTTC. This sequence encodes CASSLSAGGQAETQYF.